The 24 T cell receptor beta chains given below trace back to one sample, sequenced in a study of OX40 agonist ivuxolimab in advanced cancers. The table came from immunoSEQ multiplex PCR; TCRdb's copy has only in-frame clones and leaves some out. The repertoire has tens of thousands of clones, more than 80% of them found once; the top ten carry nearly 7.5%. This material consisted of CD4+ or CD8+ T cells sorted from blood, taken in a trial of the OX40 agonist ivuxolimab. All receptors come from an adult with an advanced solid tumor such as melanoma, head and neck, liver or kidney cancer.

This chain uses TRBV4-1 with TRBJ2-6; possible D gene TRBD2, 6 bases. V was pared by 0 bases and J by 3 bases, with 9 bases between. CDR1 and CDR2 (germline): MGHRA, YSYEKL. This CDR3 is 16 amino acids long. CDR3 in DNA: TGCGCCAGCAGCCAAGATTGGAGGGGTGGGGCCAACGTCCTGACTTTC. Translation gives CASSQDWRGGANVLTF.

The V gene is TRBV6-6, the J gene TRBJ1-1, with D unresolved. The V gene's germline CDR1 is MNHNY and CDR2 SVGAGI (reference sequence). V dropped 0 bases and J dropped 8 bases, with 10 bases sitting between them. CDR3 length: 13 amino acids. The CDR3 bases are TGTGCCAGCAGTTACTCAGGGTTCATCGAAGCTTTCTTT. Residues: CASSYSGFIEAFF.

The V gene is TRBV15, the J gene TRBJ2-7; D remains ambiguous. Germline CDR1 reads LNHNV; CDR2 reads YYDKDF (reference sequence). Trimming stripped 0 bases from V and 2 bases from J, with 8 bases between. The CDR3 covers 14 residues. The CDR3 reads CATSRDVGTYEQYF. CDR3 DNA: TGTGCCACCAGCAGAGATGTAGGGACCTACGAGCAGTACTTC.

This chain connects TRBV7-9 to TRBJ1-1; D call uncertain. Germline V gene data show CDR1 as SEHNR and CDR2 as FQNEAQ (reference sequence). The V gene lost 1 base and the J gene lost 1 base, with 4 bases spanning the gap. This CDR3 contains 13 residues. The CDR3 protein is CASSLVENTEAFF. The CDR3 DNA is TGTGCCAGCAGCTTAGTGGAGAACACTGAAGCTTTCTTT. Combining the CDR3 with reference TRBV7-9 and TRBJ1-1 gives the whole variable domain DTGVSQNPRHKITKRGQNVTFRCDPISEHNRLYWYRQTLGQGPEFLTYFQNEAQLEKSRLLSDRFSAERPKGSFSTLEIQRTEQGDSAMYLCASSLVENTEAFFGQGTRLTVV.

This sequence joins TRBV9 and TRBJ2-1; 8 nucleotides line up with TRBD2. Per the germline V gene, CDR1 is SGDLS and CDR2 is YYNGEE. There are 16 residues in the CDR3. Germline trimming cut 1 base from V and 7 bases from J; bases unmatched to any gene: 10. CDR3 sequence reads: CASSVRVTAGENEQFF. CDR3 sequence (DNA): TGTGCCAGCAGCGTACGGGTCACAGCGGGAGAGAATGAGCAGTTCTTC.

The rearrangement joins TRBV7-9 to TRBJ2-5; 12 positions agree with TRBD2. Germline values: CDR1 SEHNR, CDR2 FQNEAQ (reference sequence). The CDR3 runs to 19 residues. Trimming at V came to 5 bases and at J to 1 base, leaving 14 bases not matched to a gene. The CDR3 sequence: CASSPRGGLAGILQETQYF. CDR3 bases: TGTGCCAGCAGCCCCCGTGGCGGACTAGCGGGGATCCTCCAAGAGACCCAGTACTTC.

The V call is TRBV18, the J call TRBJ1-2; 12 bases are a match to TRBD1. CDR1 is KGHSH and CDR2 is LQKENI in the germline V gene. This CDR3 contains 17 residues. The ends lost 5 bases at V and 4 bases at J; junction bases unmatched: 11. The CDR3 protein is CASSASTWDRGLYGYTF. The CDR3 region has the DNA TGTGCCAGCTCAGCGTCCACGTGGGACAGGGGGCTCTATGGCTACACCTTC.

The V call is TRBV6-5, the J call TRBJ2-5, with 9 bases identical to TRBD1. The CDR3 runs to 14 residues. In germline, CDR1 is MNHEY, CDR2 SVGAGI. V trimming: 3 bases; J trimming: 6 bases; junction bases outside the gene matches: 5. The CDR3 DNA follows: TGTGCCAGCAGTTATGGACAGGGGATAAAGACCCAGTACTTC. Translating gives CASSYGQGIKTQYF.

This chain connects TRBV9 to TRBJ2-3, with no clear D. V was pared by 3 bases and J by 3 bases, with 8 bases between. Germline CDR1 is SGDLS and CDR2 is YYNGEE. The length of the CDR3 is 13 residues. The CDR3 nucleotides are TGTGCCAGCAGCGACCCGGCTACAGATACGCAGTATTTT. This translates into CASSDPATDTQYF.

This chain joins TRBV19 and TRBJ2-2, with a tentative D call TRBD1 (5 bases). V was cut by 5 bases and J by 2 bases, with 12 bases left in between. CDR1 and CDR2 from the germline V gene are LNHDA and SQIVND (reference sequence). CDR3 length: 15 residues. The CDR3 spells CASSRQDTNTGELFF. In DNA form, the CDR3 reads TGTGCCAGTAGTCGCCAGGACACAAACACCGGGGAGCTGTTTTTT.

The CDR3 region has the DNA TGTGCCAGCAGTTGGGGGGAGTACGGTAATGAGCAGTTCTTC. It encodes CASSWGEYGNEQFF. J is TRBJ2-1 and V is TRBV28; TRBD2 might be the D (6 bases). The ends were cut back, 4 bases at V and 7 bases at J, with 14 bases in the middle. The CDR3 loop spans 14 amino acids. Germline CDR1 is MDHEN and CDR2 is SYDVKM. The entire variable domain, with the rest obtained from reference TRBV28 and TRBJ2-1, is as follows: DVKVTQSSRYLVKRTGEKVFLECVQDMDHENMFWYRQDPGLGLRLIYFSYDVKMKEKGDIPEGYSVSREKKERFSLILESASTNQTSMYLCASSWGEYGNEQFFGPGTRLTVL.

The CDR3 protein is CASSATIRQGWDYEQYF. The CDR3 DNA reads TGTGCCAGCAGCGCCACCATCCGACAGGGGTGGGACTACGAGCAGTACTTC. The gene calls are TRBV7-3 and TRBJ2-7, with 8 bases lining up with TRBD1. The junction had 15 bases not matched to a gene; V was cut back by 5 bases and J by 3 bases. Germline values: CDR1 SGHTA, CDR2 FQGTGA. The CDR3 runs 17 residues.

V is TRBV6-6 and J is TRBJ2-1, with a tentative D call TRBD1 (6 bases). Trimming removed 2 bases from V and 2 bases from J, with 13 bases in between. The CDR3 has 16 amino acids. In germline, CDR1 is MNHNY, CDR2 SVGAGI (reference sequence). In DNA form, the CDR3 reads TGTGCCAGCAGTTACACACTCCAGGGGACCTACAATGAGCAGTTCTTC. It is translated as CASSYTLQGTYNEQFF.

The chain recombines TRBV5-1 with TRBJ2-2, with no clear D. CDR1 and CDR2 from the germline V gene are SGHRS and YFSETQ. Trimming stripped 4 bases from V and 4 bases from J, with 11 bases between. There are 14 residues in the CDR3. CDR3: CASSPQYGTGELFF. DNA of the CDR3: TGCGCCAGCAGCCCACAATATGGCACCGGGGAGCTGTTTTTT.

This chain uses TRBV7-3 with TRBJ1-1; D is uncertain. The germline V and J ends were trimmed by 5 bases and 5 bases, with 12 bases remaining between them. The CDR3 runs to 13 residues. CDR1 is SGHTA and CDR2 is FQGTGA in the germline V gene. CDR3: CASSLKTGTEAFF. CDR3 DNA: TGTGCCAGCAGCCTTAAAACGGGGACTGAAGCTTTCTTT.

The J gene is TRBJ2-5, the V gene TRBV10-3; D is uncertain. The CDR3 spans 12 residues. Trimming removed 2 bases from V and 5 bases from J, with 6 bases in between. From germline, CDR1 is ENHRY and CDR2 SYGVKD. The CDR3 DNA reads as TGTGCCATCAGTGAGCAAGTGGAGACCCAGTACTTC. It yields the protein CAISEQVETQYF.

The chain recombines TRBV11-2 with TRBJ2-3, with a tentative D call TRBD1 (5 bases). Trimming took 5 bases from V and 1 from J, leaving 16 bases between them. The V gene's germline CDR1 is SGHAT and CDR2 FQNNGV. The CDR3 covers 16 residues. This CDR3 reads CASSLPTEKGTDTQYF. The CDR3, as DNA: TGTGCCAGCAGCCTCCCGACAGAGAAAGGCACAGATACGCAGTATTTT.

This chain links TRBV18 with TRBJ2-3; the D call may be TRBD1 or TRBD2 (6 bases each). CDR3 size: 17 residues. With 0 bases removed from V and 2 bases from J, the gap between germline ends came to 15 bases. The germline CDR1 and CDR2 sequences are KGHSH and LQKENI. The CDR3 protein is CASSPPFGGRDTDTQYF. The CDR3 DNA reads TGTGCCAGCTCACCACCGTTTGGGGGGCGAGACACAGATACGCAGTATTTT.

CDR3 loop: CASSHLRTGRHGYTF. CDR3 DNA sequence: TGCGCCAGCAGTCATCTTAGGACAGGGAGGCATGGCTACACCTTC. V and J are TRBV23-1 and TRBJ1-2; 8 bases are shared with TRBD1. TRBV23-1 is designated an ORF whose function remains uncertain. V was pared by 3 bases and J by 6 bases, with 9 bases of the junction left unmatched. CDR3 length equals 15 residues.

The chain carries TRBV2 and TRBJ2-1; TRBD1 aligns across 9 bases. J gave up 9 bases and V 8 bases, and 8 bases lay outside the gene matches. The CDR3 covers 13 residues. Germline CDR1 reads SNHLY; CDR2 reads FYNNEI. CDR3 DNA: TGTGCCAGCGGGCGGACAGGGGAGGGTGAGCAGTTCTTC. It translates to CASGRTGEGEQFF. The full variable domain, completed using reference TRBV2 and TRBJ2-1, is EPEVTQTPSHQVTQMGQEVILRCVPISNHLYFYWYRQILGQKVEFLVSFYNNEISEKSEIFDDQFSVERPDGSNFTLKIRSTKLEDSAMYFCASGRTGEGEQFFGPGTRLTVL.

V gene TRBV6-6 combines with J gene TRBJ2-5; no reliable D call. This CDR3 is built from 12 residues. Trimming took off 0 bases at V and 5 bases at J, with 4 bases between the two ends. From germline, CDR1 is MNHNY and CDR2 SVGAGI (reference sequence). CDR3 DNA sequence: TGTGCCAGCAGTTACTCCCAGGAGACCCAGTACTTC. Protein product: CASSYSQETQYF.

This clone was observed a few times. The chain links TRBV10-3 to TRBJ2-3; D call uncertain. This CDR3 has 11 residues. Germline CDR1 and CDR2: ENHRY and SYGVKD. V was cut by 8 bases and J by 1 base, with 4 bases left in between. CDR3 nucleotide sequence: TGTGCCATCGGGGGCACAGATACGCAGTATTTT. This translates into CAIGGTDTQYF.

This sequence joins TRBV28 and TRBJ2-2, with a tentative D call TRBD1 (6 bases). Per the germline V gene, CDR1 is MDHEN and CDR2 is SYDVKM. V lost 9 bases to trimming and J lost 2 bases, with 16 bases between them. This CDR3 is built from 15 residues. The CDR3 nucleotides read TGTGCCAGTTTTCGGACAGTTTTCAACACCGGGGAGCTGTTTTTT. It is translated as CASFRTVFNTGELFF.

The V gene is TRBV6-5, the J gene TRBJ1-2; the D is unclear. The ends were cut back, 2 bases at V and 5 bases at J, with 9 bases in the middle. Germline CDR1 MNHEY, CDR2 SVGAGI. The CDR3 consists of 13 residues. As DNA, the CDR3 is TGTGCCAGCAGTTACGGCGTCCTATATGGCTACACCTTC. Protein: CASSYGVLYGYTF.